Below, 15 T cell receptor beta chains from the same sample are listed, as sequenced in a study of preoperative IRX-2 immunotherapy in early breast cancer. The treatment denotes: preoperative locoregional IRX-2 cytokine immunotherapy. Produced via immunoSEQ multiplex PCR; TCRdb's table is partial and in-frame only. This table has 20,000 to 30,000 clones, 78% appearing once. The material was lymph node tissue, obtained before IRX-2 immunotherapy. All receptors derive from a human donor with breast cancer.

The genes are TRBV11-3 and TRBJ1-6, with a tentative D call TRBD1 (6 bases). Germline CDR1 reads SGHNT; CDR2 reads YENEEA. This CDR3 is 16 amino acids long. V dropped 5 bases and J dropped 9 bases, with 20 bases sitting between them. CDR3 amino acids: CASSTIEAGVGSPLHF. CDR3 nucleotide sequence: TGTGCCAGCAGCACCATAGAGGCAGGGGTCGGTTCACCCCTCCACTTT. Complete variable domain (other parts from reference TRBV11-3 and TRBJ1-6): EAGVVQSPRYKIIEKKQPVAFWCNPISGHNTLYWYLQNLGQGPELLIRYENEEAVDDSQLPKDRFSAERLKGVDSTLKIQPAELGDSAVYLCASSTIEAGVGSPLHFGNGTRLTVT.

This sequence joins TRBV11-3 and TRBJ2-3, with D perhaps TRBD2 (6 bases). Germline lookup yields CDR1 SGHNT and CDR2 YENEEA. The CDR3 is 16 residues long. With 5 bases removed from V and 2 bases from J, the gap between germline ends came to 17 bases. The CDR3 DNA is TGTGCCAGCAGCCCCGGTAGCGGCACATTCACAGATACGCAGTATTTT. Its translation: CASSPGSGTFTDTQYF.

This clone was picked up a small number of times. The chain recombines TRBV11-3 with TRBJ2-6, with D possibly matching TRBD2 (5 bases). The germline gives CDR1 SGHNT, CDR2 YENEEA. V was trimmed by 3 bases and J by 0 bases, leaving 9 bases between them. CDR3 length equals 16 residues. CDR3 DNA sequence: TGTGCCAGCAGCTTCCGACGGGACTCTGGGGCCAACGTCCTGACTTTC. Protein: CASSFRRDSGANVLTF.

V is TRBV10-1 and J is TRBJ2-3, with 10 bases that match TRBD2. The CDR3 has 19 residues. Per the germline V gene, CDR1 is WNHNN and CDR2 is SYGVQD (reference sequence). V lost 6 bases and J lost 4; bases outside the gene matches: 19. The CDR3 DNA sequence: TGCGCCAGCAGCGGACCCCTCCTCCCTAGCGGGGGCTCGTCAGATACGCAGTATTTT. This encodes CASSGPLLPSGGSSDTQYF.

The chain uses TRBV14 and TRBJ1-2, with D uncertain. V gave up 1 base and J gave up 2 bases, with 5 bases separating them. CDR3 length: 13 residues. Per the germline V gene, CDR1 is SGHDN and CDR2 is FVKESK. The CDR3 reads CASSQGQNYGYTF. Here the CDR3 DNA reads TGTGCCAGCAGCCAAGGCCAGAACTATGGCTACACCTTC.

This chain links TRBV7-5 with TRBJ2-1; TRBD1 reflects the table's D call only, with no check against the DNA. TRBV7-5 is annotated as a pseudogene. The CDR3 length is 15 residues. The CDR3, as DNA: TGTGCCAGCAGCTTAGTTGGGACAGGGGTAAATGAGCAGTTCTTC. It translates to CASSLVGTGVNEQFF.

This rearrangement joins TRBV6-8 to TRBJ2-1, with 9 bases that match TRBD1. Per the germline V gene, CDR1 is MNHGY and CDR2 is SAAAGT. With 5 bases clipped from V and 2 bases from J, the junction kept 7 bases outside the gene matches. The CDR3 has 16 residues. CDR3 sequence reads: CASSNSGQGTYNEQFF. The CDR3 DNA follows: TGTGCCAGCAGTAATTCCGGACAGGGGACCTACAATGAGCAGTTCTTC.

This rearrangement joins TRBV6-1 to TRBJ1-4; perhaps TRBD1 as D (5 bases). Germline loops: CDR1 MNHNS, CDR2 SASEGT. The V end lost 0 bases, the J end lost 7 bases, and 18 bases lay between the germline ends. The CDR3 consists of 17 residues. The CDR3 DNA is TGTGCCAGCAGTGAAGCGCCTCCCGGGGCTCGATCTGAAAAACTGTTTTTT. It specifies CASSEAPPGARSEKLFF.

The chain combines TRBV5-1 with TRBJ1-1; D gene uncertain. The CDR3 has 14 residues. Per the germline V gene, CDR1 is SGHRS and CDR2 is YFSETQ. Deletions cut 2 bases from V and 3 bases from J, with 11 bases between. This CDR3 reads CASSFNLAYTEAFF. The CDR3 DNA reads as TGCGCCAGCAGCTTTAACCTGGCGTACACTGAAGCTTTCTTT.

The genes are TRBV11-3 and TRBJ1-1; 7 positions agree with TRBD1. This CDR3 comprises 14 residues. Trimming took 5 bases from V and 5 from J; bases not matched to a gene: 8. Per germline, CDR1 SGHNT and CDR2 YENEEA. DNA for the CDR3: TGTGCCAGCAGCCGCATGACAGGGAGAACTGAAGCTTTCTTT. Its protein is CASSRMTGRTEAFF.

Comments on this clone: Compared with germline, one end of the junction differs, possibly owing to a read error. The chain has TRBV6-8 and TRBJ1-3, with TRBD1 as a possible D gene (6 bases). The CDR3 is 17 amino acids. Germline loops: CDR1 MNHGY, CDR2 SAAAGT. The CDR3 nucleotides are TGTGCCATCAGTGGCGAAAACAGGGACTCGTCTGGAAACACCATATATTTT. This codes for CAISGENRDSSGNTIYF.

The chain links TRBV29-1 to TRBJ2-4; D gene ambiguous. CDR1 SQVTM and CDR2 ANQGSEA come from the germline V gene. Trimming removed 6 bases from V and 1 base from J, with 16 bases in between. The CDR3 contains 15 residues. The CDR3 nucleotides read TGCAGCGTATCCGGGCACCCTGGGGCCAAAAACATTCAGTACTTC. This gives the protein CSVSGHPGAKNIQYF.

This rearrangement joins TRBV6-8 to TRBJ1-6; D might be TRBD1 (5 bases). The CDR3 totals 15 residues. Trimming removed 1 base at V and 7 bases at J, with 11 bases between. CDR1 and CDR2 from the germline V gene are MNHGY and SAAAGT. CDR3 nucleotide sequence: TGTGCCAGCAGTTACTTTTCGGGGGAAAATTCACCCCTCCACTTT. It encodes CASSYFSGENSPLHF.

This clone was detected a few times. The chain recombines TRBV6-8 with TRBJ1-5; the D gene is possibly TRBD1 (5 bases). The length of the CDR3 is 12 residues. With 6 bases removed from V and 9 bases from J, the gap between germline ends came to 12 bases. CDR1 is MNHGY, CDR2 SAAAGT, per germline. CDR3 amino acids: CASSQRGLPQHF. CDR3 sequence (DNA): TGTGCCAGCAGCCAAAGGGGTCTGCCCCAGCATTTT.

This chain uses TRBV15 with TRBJ2-7; 9 bases are shared with TRBD2. Trimming took 5 bases from V and 4 from J; bases not matched to a gene: 12. CDR3 length equals 16 residues. Germline V gene data show CDR1 as LNHNV and CDR2 as YYDKDF (reference sequence). The CDR3: CATSHMGTSQGYEQYF. The DNA for the CDR3 is TGTGCCACCAGCCATATGGGGACTAGCCAAGGTTACGAGCAGTACTTC.